This T cell receptor beta chain was retrieved from a study of T cell repertoires in cytomegalovirus infection. The V end was cut by 3 bases, the J end by 7 bases, with 13 bases between. CDR1 is SGHTA and CDR2 is FQGNSA in the germline V gene. The CDR3 is 14 residues long. TCRdb passed the reads through MiXCR, listing each CDR3 protein once. The table records more than 650,000 distinct CDR3 sequences, roughly 36% of them present only once. The sample was PBMCs. The chain joins TRBV7-2 to TRBJ2-1, with D possibly being TRBD2 (5 bases). The sequence derives from a human donor in good health (CMV status not recorded). Some clones in this sample may be carry-over from other donors' samples. CDR3 loop: CASSFRTGRNEQFF. CDR3 DNA sequence: TGTGCCAGCAGCTTCCGGACTGGTCGGAATGAGCAGTTCTTC.